This T cell receptor (beta chain) originates from a study of Ad26.COV2.S vaccination and SARS-CoV-2 variants. With regard to this clone: Its target is not known.

Noted treatment: some 20 received Ad26.COV2.S at low or high dose, single or two shots; a few received placebo; per-sample allocation not given. Vaccine and placebo recipients were sampled on day 63 after the first injection. Study-level findings and limits: Reported post-vaccination CD8+ and CD4+ T cell responses to spike showed substantial breadth.

Assay used: immunoSEQ multiplex PCR; TCRdb lists only in-frame clones, some missing. The sample has approximately 300,000 clones; about 85% are singletons. The germline CDR1 and CDR2 sequences are KGHDR and SFDVKD. The CDR3 runs to 13 residues. The V and J ends lost 8 bases and 6 bases respectively, with 14 bases between them. This receptor was taken from a person aged 18-65 years who received the Ad26.COV2.S COVID-19 vaccine or a placebo. Specimen: peripheral blood, collected in a trial of Ad26.COV2.S vaccine versus placebo. V is TRBV24-1 and J is TRBJ2-3; D unresolved. The CDR3 DNA is TGTGCCACCACCTCTCCAAGGGATGATACGCAGTATTTT. Translating it yields CATTSPRDDTQYF.